The TCR beta chain under discussion was sequenced for a study of PD-1 blockade in classical Hodgkin lymphoma. Study summary: Patients were treated with nivolumab at 3 mg/kg, and this was given intravenously every 2 weeks. Study-level findings and limits: The CD4+ diversity rise by C4D1 was clearest in complete responders. Complete responders matched newly diagnosed patients in baseline diversity.

The V gene's germline CDR1 is LGHNT and CDR2 FRNRAP. CDR3 size: 15 residues. Trimming stripped 2 bases from V and 2 bases from J, with 13 bases between. In every patient, relapse followed autologous stem cell transplantation, while exposure to brentuximab vedotin differed. Each best response was a complete response, a partial response or progressive disease. Generated by immunoSEQ multiplex PCR, the TCRdb table keeps only in-frame clones and is missing some. Here the sample spans 120,000 to 150,000 clones, under 85% being singletons. In the case of this clone: Its antigen is undetermined.

This rearrangement joins TRBV12-5 to TRBJ2-7; no definite D call. This receptor was identified in a human donor with classical Hodgkin lymphoma. The source material was peripheral blood mononuclear cells (PBMCs), sampled before the second cycle of nivolumab. The CDR3 spells CASGLNAPGPYEQYF. CDR3 DNA: TGTGCTAGTGGTTTGAATGCCCCAGGCCCCTACGAGCAGTACTTC.